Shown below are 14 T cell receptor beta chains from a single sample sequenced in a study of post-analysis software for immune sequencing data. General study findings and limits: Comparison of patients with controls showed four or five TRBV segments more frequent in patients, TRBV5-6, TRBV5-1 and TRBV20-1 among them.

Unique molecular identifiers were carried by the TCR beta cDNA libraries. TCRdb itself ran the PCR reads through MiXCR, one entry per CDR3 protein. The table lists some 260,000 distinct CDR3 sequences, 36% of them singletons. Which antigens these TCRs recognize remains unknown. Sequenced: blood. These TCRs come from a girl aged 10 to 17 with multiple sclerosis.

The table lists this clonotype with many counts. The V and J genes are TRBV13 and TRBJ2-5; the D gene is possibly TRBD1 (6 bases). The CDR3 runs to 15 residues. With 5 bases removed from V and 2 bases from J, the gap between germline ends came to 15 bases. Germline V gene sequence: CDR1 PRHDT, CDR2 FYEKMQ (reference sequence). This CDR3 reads CASSIRTAYQETQYF. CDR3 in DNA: TGTGCCAGCAGCATTAGGACAGCGTATCAAGAGACCCAGTACTTC.

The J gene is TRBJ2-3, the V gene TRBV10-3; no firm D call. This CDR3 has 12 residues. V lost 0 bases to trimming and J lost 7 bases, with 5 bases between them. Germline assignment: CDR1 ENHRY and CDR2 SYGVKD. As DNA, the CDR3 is TGTGCCATCAGTGAGTCGCTGAATACGCAGTATTTT. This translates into CAISESLNTQYF.

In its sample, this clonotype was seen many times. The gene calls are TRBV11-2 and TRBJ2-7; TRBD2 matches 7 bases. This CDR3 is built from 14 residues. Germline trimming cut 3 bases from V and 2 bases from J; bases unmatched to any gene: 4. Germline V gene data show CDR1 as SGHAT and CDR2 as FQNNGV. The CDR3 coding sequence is TGTGCCAGCAGCTTCACGGGGGGAACCTACGAGCAGTACTTC. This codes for CASSFTGGTYEQYF.

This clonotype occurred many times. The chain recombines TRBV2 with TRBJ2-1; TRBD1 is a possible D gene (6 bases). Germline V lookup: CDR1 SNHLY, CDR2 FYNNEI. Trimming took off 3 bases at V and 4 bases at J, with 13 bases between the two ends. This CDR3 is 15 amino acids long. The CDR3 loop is CASSDRQGRYNEQFF. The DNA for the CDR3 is TGTGCCAGCAGTGATCGCCAGGGGCGTTACAATGAGCAGTTCTTC.

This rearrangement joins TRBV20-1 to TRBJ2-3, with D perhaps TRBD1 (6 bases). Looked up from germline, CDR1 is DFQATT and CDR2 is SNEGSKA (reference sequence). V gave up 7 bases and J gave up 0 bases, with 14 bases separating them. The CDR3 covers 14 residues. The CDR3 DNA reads TGCAGTGTGGACAGTCTTTCTAGCACAGATACGCAGTATTTT. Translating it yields CSVDSLSSTDTQYF.

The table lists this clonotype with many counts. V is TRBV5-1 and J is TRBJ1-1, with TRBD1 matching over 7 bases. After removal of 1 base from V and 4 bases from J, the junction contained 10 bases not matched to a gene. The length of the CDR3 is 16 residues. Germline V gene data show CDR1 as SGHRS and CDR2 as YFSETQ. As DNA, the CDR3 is TGCGCCAGCAGCTTGTTCTTCACAGGGGAGGCCACTGAAGCTTTCTTT. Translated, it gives CASSLFFTGEATEAFF.

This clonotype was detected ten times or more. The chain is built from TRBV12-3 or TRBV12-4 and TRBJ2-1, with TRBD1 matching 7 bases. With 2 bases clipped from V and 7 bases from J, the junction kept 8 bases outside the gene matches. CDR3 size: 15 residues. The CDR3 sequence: CASSLRVQGENEQFF. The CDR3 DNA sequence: TGTGCCAGCAGTTTAAGGGTCCAGGGGGAAAATGAGCAGTTCTTC.

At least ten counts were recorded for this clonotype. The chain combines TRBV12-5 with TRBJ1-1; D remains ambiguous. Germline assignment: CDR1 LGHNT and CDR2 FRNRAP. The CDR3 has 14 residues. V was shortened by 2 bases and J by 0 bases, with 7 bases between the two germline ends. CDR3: CASGLTGVNTEAFF. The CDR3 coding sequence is TGTGCTAGTGGTTTGACCGGGGTGAACACTGAAGCTTTCTTT.

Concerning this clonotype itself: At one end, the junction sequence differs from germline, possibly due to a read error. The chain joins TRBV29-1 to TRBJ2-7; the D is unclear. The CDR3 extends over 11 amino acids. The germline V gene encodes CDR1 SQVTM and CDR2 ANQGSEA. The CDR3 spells CSVEKGYQQYF. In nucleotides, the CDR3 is TGCAGCGTTGAGAAGGGCTACCAGCAGTACTTC.

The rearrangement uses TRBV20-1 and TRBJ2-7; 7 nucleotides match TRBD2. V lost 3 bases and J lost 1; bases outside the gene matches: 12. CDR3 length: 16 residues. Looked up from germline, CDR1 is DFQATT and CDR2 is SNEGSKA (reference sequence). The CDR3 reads CSARPPGSGHSYEQYF. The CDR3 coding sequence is TGCAGTGCTAGGCCACCAGGTAGCGGGCATTCCTACGAGCAGTACTTC.

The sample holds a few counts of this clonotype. The CDR3 sequence is CASSPTSGRAGDTQYF. The CDR3 DNA is TGTGCCAGCAGCCCCACTAGCGGGAGGGCCGGAGATACGCAGTATTTT. This chain links TRBV7-2 with TRBJ2-3, with 13 bases lining up with TRBD2. V gave up 5 bases and J gave up 5 bases; unmatched junction bases: 7. The CDR3 sequence is 16 residues long. CDR1 is SGHTA, CDR2 FQGNSA, per germline. Together with reference TRBV7-2 and TRBJ2-3, the CDR3 gives the full variable domain: GAGVSQSPSNKVTEKGKDVELRCDPISGHTALYWYRQSLGQGLEFLIYFQGNSAPDKSGLPSDRFSAERTGGSVSTLTIQRTQQEDSAVYLCASSPTSGRAGDTQYFGPGTRLTVL.

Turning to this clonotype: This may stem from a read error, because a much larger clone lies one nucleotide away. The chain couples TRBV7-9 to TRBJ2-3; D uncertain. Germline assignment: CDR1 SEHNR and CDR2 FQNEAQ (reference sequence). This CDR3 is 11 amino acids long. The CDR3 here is CASGLEDEQYF. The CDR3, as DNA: TGTGCCAGCGGCTTAGAGGACGAGCAGTATTTT.

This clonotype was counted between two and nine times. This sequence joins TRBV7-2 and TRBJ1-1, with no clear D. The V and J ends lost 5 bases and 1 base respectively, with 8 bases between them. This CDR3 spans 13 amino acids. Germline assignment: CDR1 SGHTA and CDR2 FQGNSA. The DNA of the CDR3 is TGTGCCAGCAGCGTGGACCCGAACACTGAAGCTTTCTTT. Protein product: CASSVDPNTEAFF.

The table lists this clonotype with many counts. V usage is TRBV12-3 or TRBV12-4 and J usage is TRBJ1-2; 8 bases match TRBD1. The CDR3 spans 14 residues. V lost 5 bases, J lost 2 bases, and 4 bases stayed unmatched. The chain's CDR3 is CASSNRQGNYGYTF. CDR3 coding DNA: TGTGCCAGCAGTAATAGACAGGGGAACTATGGCTACACCTTC.